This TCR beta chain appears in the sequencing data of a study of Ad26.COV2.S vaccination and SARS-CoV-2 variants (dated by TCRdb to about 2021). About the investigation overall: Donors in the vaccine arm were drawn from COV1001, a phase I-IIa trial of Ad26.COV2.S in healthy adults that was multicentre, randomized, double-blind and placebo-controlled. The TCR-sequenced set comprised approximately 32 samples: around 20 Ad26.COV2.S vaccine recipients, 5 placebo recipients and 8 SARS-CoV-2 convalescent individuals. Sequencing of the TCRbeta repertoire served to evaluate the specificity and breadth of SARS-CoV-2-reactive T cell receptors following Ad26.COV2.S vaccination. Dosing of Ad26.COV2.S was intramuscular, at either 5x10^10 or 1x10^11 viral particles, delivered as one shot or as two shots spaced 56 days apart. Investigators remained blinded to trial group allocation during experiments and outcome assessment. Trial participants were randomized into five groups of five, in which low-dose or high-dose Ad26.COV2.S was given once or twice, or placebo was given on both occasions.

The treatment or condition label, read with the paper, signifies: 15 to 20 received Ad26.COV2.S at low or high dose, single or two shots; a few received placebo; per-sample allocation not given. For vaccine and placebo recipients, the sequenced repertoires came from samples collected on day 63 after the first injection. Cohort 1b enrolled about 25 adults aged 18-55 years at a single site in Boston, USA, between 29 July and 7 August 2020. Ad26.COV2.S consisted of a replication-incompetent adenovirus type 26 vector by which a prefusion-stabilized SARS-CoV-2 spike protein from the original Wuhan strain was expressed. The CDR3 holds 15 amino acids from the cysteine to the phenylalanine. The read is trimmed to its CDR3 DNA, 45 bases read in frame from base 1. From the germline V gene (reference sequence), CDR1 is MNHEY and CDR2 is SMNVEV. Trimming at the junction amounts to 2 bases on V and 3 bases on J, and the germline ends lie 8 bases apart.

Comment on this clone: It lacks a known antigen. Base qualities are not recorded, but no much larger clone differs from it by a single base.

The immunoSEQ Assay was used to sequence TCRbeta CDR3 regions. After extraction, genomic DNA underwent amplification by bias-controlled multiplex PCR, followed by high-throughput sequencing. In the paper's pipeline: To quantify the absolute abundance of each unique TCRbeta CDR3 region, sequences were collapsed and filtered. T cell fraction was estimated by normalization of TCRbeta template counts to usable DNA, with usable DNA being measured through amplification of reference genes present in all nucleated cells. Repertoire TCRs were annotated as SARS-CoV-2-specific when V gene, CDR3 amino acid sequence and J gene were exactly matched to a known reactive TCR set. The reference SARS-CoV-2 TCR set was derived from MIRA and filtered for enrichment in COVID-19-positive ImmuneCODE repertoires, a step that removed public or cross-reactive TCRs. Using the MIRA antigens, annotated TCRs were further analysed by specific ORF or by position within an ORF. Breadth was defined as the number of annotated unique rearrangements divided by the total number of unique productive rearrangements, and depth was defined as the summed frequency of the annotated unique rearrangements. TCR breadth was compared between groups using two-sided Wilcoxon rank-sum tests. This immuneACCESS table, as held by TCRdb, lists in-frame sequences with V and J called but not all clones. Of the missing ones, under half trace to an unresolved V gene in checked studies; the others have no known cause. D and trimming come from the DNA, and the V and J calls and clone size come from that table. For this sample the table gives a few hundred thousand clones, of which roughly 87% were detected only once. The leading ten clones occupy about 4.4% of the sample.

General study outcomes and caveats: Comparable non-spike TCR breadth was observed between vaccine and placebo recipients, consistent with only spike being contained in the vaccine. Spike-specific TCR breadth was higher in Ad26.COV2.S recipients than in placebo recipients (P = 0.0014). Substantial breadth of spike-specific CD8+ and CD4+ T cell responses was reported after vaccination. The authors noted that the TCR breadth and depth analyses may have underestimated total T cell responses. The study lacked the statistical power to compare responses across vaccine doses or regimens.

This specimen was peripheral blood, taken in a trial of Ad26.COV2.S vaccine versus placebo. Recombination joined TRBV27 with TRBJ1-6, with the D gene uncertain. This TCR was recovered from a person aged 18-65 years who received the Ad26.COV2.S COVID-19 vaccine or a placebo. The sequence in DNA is TGTGCCAGCAGTTTACCCAGGAGCTATAATTCACCCCTCCACTTT. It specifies CASSLPRSYNSPLHF.